The rows below give T cell receptor beta chains drawn from one sample of a study of T cells in Graves' hyperthyroidism and ophthalmopathy. One entry per CDR3 protein results from TCRdb running MiXCR on the multiplex PCR reads. In the table there are 500,000 to 800,000 distinct CDR3 sequences, approximately 15% of which are singletons. The source material was blood. The source is a woman in her forties or fifties with Graves' ophthalmopathy. CDR3s include the opening cysteine and the closing phenylalanine or tryptophan. A D gene is named only where the DNA matches it firmly. Clone size appears in some rows only: once, few, many, or a class for an expanded clone.

>NA|TRBV14|few|TRBJ2-5
CASSQVTQETQYF
TGTGCCAGCAGCCAAGTTACCCAAGAGACCCAGTACTTC
>NA|TRBV6-1|many|TRBJ2-2
CASETSQDPGELFF
TGTGCCAGCGAGACTAGTCAGGATCCCGGGGAGCTGTTTTTT
>NA|TRBV27|NA|TRBJ1-2
CASSFSGSNNYGYTF
TGTGCCAGCAGTTTCTCAGGCAGCAATAACTATGGCTACACCTTC
>TRBD1|TRBV7-2|many|TRBJ2-7
CASRTSGGSYEQYF
TGTGCCAGCAGAACATCAGGGGGTTCCTACGAGCAGTACTTC
>NA|TRBV28|NA|TRBJ1-2
CASSLNEVYGYTF
TGTGCCAGCAGTTTAAATGAGGTGTATGGCTACACCTTC
>NA|TRBV28|few|TRBJ2-3
CASSIRVFSTDTQYF
TGTGCCAGCAGTATTCGGGTTTTTAGCACAGATACGCAGTATTTT
>NA|TRBV6-1|many|TRBJ1-3
CASRLWGSGNTIYF
TGTGCCAGCAGACTTTGGGGCTCTGGAAACACCATATATTTT
>NA|TRBV6-5|NA|TRBJ2-1
CASSYSRTSNEQFF
TGTGCCAGCAGTTACTCCCGGACTTCCAATGAGCAGTTCTTC
>NA|TRBV20-1|NA|TRBJ2-5
CSAHETQYRSTQYF
TGCAGTGCTCATGAGACGCAATACAGGTCGACCCAGTACTTC
>TRBD2|TRBV7-6|many|TRBJ2-1
CASSPPSGSSNEQFF
TGTGCCAGCAGCCCTCCTAGCGGGAGTAGCAATGAGCAGTTCTTC
>NA|TRBV27|many|TRBJ2-1
CASSLSGDYNEQFF
TGTGCCAGCAGTTTATCGGGCGATTACAATGAGCAGTTCTTC
>TRBD1|TRBV5-1|many|TRBJ2-7
CASSEGTGYEQYF
TGCGCCAGCAGCGAGGGGACAGGGTACGAGCAGTACTTC
>NA|TRBV20-1|many|TRBJ2-3
CSARVPRHSTDTQYF
TGCAGTGCTAGAGTTCCTAGACACAGCACAGATACGCAGTATTTT
>TRBD1|TRBV18|many|TRBJ1-2
CASSPTGQDYGYTF
TGTGCCAGCTCTCCCACGGGACAGGACTATGGCTACACCTTC
>NA|TRBV5-1|few|TRBJ2-3
CASGGSFITDTQYF
TGCGCCAGCGGTGGCAGCTTCATCACAGATACGCAGTATTTT
>TRBD1|TRBV7-9|many|TRBJ2-7
CASSFTPGQVSYEQYF
TGTGCCAGCAGCTTCACCCCGGGACAGGTATCCTACGAGCAGTACTTC
>TRBD1|TRBV4-1|few|TRBJ1-2
CASSQHDRAYGYTF
TGCGCCAGCAGCCAACACGACAGGGCGTATGGCTACACCTTC
>NA|TRBV7-2|many|TRBJ2-7
CASSLTKDPPAHEQYF
TGTGCCAGCAGCTTAACTAAAGACCCCCCGGCCCACGAGCAGTACTTC
>NA|TRBV12-3/TRBV12-4|many|TRBJ2-2
CASSHRATGELFF
TGTGCCAGCAGTCACAGGGCCACCGGGGAGCTGTTTTTT
>TRBD2|TRBV20-1|many|TRBJ2-3
CSAINAGGLSTDTQYF
TGCAGTGCTATCAATGCGGGAGGCCTAAGCACAGATACGCAGTATTTT
>NA|TRBV7-2|many|TRBJ1-2
CASSLGGGSGFSNGYTF
TGTGCCAGCAGCTTAGGGGGAGGGTCGGGATTTTCTAATGGCTACACCTTC
>NA|TRBV9|few|TRBJ1-2
CASSVGSTGYTF
TGTGCCAGCAGCGTAGGCTCCACCGGCTACACCTTC
>NA|TRBV20-1|few|TRBJ2-5
CSARIPGNQETQYF
TGCAGTGCTAGGATCCCGGGTAACCAAGAGACCCAGTACTTC
>NA|TRBV29-1|few|TRBJ1-3
CSVTISGNTIYF
TGCAGCGTAACAATTTCTGGAAACACCATATATTTT
>TRBD1|TRBV6-5|few|TRBJ2-7
CASSTTDRVTYEQYF
TGTGCCAGCAGTACTACGGACAGGGTTACTTACGAGCAGTACTTC
>NA|TRBV18|many|TRBJ1-1
CASSPRSGEAFF
TGTGCCAGCTCACCGAGATCGGGGGAAGCTTTCTTT
>TRBD1|TRBV7-9|few|TRBJ1-5
CASSSTKGTGGEYHQPQHF
TGTGCCAGCAGCTCAACGAAGGGGACAGGGGGCGAGTATCATCAGCCCCAGCATTTT
>NA|TRBV28|many|TRBJ2-2
CASRPDSRNTGELFF
TGTGCCAGCAGACCTGACAGCAGGAACACCGGGGAGCTGTTTTTT
>NA|TRBV5-1|many|TRBJ2-7
CASSRTAGAVYEQYF
TGCGCCAGCAGCAGGACCGCGGGGGCGGTTTACGAGCAGTACTTC
>NA|TRBV7-9|NA|TRBJ2-5
CASSLGRGVRETQYF
TGTGCCAGCAGCTTAGGTCGAGGGGTACGGGAGACCCAGTACTTC
>NA|TRBV5-1|many|TRBJ2-1
CASSSGDRHNEQFF
TGCGCCAGCAGCTCGGGGGACCGTCACAATGAGCAGTTCTTC
>TRBD2|TRBV5-1|many|TRBJ2-3
CASSSYAGVGTDTQYF
TGCGCCAGCAGCTCATACGCGGGAGTGGGGACAGATACGCAGTATTTT